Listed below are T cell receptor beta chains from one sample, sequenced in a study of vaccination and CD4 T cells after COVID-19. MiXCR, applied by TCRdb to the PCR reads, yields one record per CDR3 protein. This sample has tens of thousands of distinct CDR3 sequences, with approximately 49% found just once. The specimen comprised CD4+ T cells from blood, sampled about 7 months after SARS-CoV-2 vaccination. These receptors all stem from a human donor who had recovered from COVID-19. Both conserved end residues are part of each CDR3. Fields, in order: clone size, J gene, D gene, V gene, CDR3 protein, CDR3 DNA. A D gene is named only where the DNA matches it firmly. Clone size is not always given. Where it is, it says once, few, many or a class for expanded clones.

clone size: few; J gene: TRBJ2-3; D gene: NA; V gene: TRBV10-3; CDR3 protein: CAISEPRAAQYF; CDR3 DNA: TGTGCCATCAGTGAGCCCCGGGCCGCGCAGTATTTT
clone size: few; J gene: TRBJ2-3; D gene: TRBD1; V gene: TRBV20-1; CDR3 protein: CSAQTGGLADTQYF; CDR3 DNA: TGCAGTGCTCAGACAGGGGGCCTCGCAGATACGCAGTATTTT
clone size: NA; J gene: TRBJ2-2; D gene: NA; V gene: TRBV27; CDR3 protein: CASSITNTGELFF; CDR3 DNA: TGTGCCAGCAGTATAACGAACACCGGGGAGCTGTTTTTT
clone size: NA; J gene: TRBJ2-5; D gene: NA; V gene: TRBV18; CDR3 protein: CASSPGYRETQYF; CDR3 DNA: TGTGCCAGCTCACCGGGCTACCGGGAGACCCAGTACTTC
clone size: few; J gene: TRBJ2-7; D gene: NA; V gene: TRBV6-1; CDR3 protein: CASSESGTSSYEQYF; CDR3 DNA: TGTGCCAGCAGTGAAAGTGGAACTAGCAGTTACGAGCAGTACTTC
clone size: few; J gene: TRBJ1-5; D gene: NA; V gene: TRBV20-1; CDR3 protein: CSARGSAGPNQPQHF; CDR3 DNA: TGCAGTGCTAGAGGTTCGGCGGGGCCCAATCAGCCCCAGCATTTT
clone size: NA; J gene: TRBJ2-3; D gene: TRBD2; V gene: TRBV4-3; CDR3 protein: CASSQDLAGGPDTQYF; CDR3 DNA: TGCGCCAGCAGCCAAGATTTAGCGGGAGGTCCAGATACGCAGTATTTT
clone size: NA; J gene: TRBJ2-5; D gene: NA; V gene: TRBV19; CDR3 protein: CASTNRASPWETQYF; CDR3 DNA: TGTGCCAGTACCAACAGGGCTAGCCCCTGGGAGACCCAGTACTTC
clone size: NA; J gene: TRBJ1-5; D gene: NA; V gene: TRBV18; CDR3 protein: CASSLRQSNQPQHF; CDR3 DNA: TGTGCCAGCTCACTGAGGCAAAGCAATCAGCCCCAGCATTTT
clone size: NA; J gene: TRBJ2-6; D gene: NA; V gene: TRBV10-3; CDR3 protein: CATTGTGANVLTF; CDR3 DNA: TGTGCCACAACAGGGACAGGGGCCAACGTCCTGACTTTC
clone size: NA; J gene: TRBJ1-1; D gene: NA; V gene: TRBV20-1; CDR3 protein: CSARSLGVAEAFF; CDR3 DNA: TGCAGTGCTAGAAGCCTAGGGGTCGCTGAAGCTTTCTTT
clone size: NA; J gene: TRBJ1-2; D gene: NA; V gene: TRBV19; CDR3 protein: CASSMVDGYGYTF; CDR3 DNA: TGTGCCAGTAGTATGGTGGACGGATATGGCTACACCTTC
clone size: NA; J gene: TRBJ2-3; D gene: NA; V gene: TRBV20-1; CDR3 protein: CSAPLGRLSTDTQYF; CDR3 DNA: TGCAGTGCCCCCCTCGGGCGGCTTAGCACAGATACGCAGTATTTT
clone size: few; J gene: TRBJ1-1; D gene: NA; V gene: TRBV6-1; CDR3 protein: CASSQQGVNTEAFF; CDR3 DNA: TGTGCCAGCAGTCAACAGGGAGTGAACACTGAAGCTTTCTTT
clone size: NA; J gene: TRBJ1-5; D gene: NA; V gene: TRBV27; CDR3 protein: CGSRTINQPQHF; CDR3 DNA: TGTGGCAGCAGGACTATCAATCAGCCCCAGCATTTT
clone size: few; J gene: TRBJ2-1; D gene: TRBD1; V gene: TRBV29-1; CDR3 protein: CSLLPRDSYNEQFF; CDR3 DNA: TGCAGCTTACTGCCCCGGGACAGTTACAATGAGCAGTTCTTC
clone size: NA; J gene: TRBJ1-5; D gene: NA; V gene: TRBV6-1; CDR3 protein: CASSTRQSRNQPQHF; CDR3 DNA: TGTGCCAGCAGTACCAGACAGTCCCGCAATCAGCCCCAGCATTTT
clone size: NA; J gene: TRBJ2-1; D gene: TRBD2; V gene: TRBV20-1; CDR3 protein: CSAESGRGYNEQFF; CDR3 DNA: TGCAGTGCAGAGAGCGGGAGGGGCTACAATGAGCAGTTCTTC
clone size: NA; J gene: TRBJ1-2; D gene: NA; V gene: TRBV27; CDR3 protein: CASDGGGYTF; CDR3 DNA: TGTGCCAGCGACGGGGGGGGCTACACCTTC
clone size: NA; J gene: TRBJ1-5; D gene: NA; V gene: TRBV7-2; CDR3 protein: CTSSFSSTGLHQPQHF; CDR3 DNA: TGTACCAGCAGCTTCTCTAGCACAGGACTTCACCAGCCCCAGCATTTT
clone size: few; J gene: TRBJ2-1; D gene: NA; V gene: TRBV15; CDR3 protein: CATSRGGGGAYNEQFF; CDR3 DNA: TGTGCCACCAGCAGAGGAGGAGGGGGCGCCTACAATGAGCAGTTCTTC
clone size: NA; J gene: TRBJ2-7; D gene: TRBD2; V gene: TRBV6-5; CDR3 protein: CASSYGEASGDTYEQYF; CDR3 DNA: TGTGCCAGCAGTTATGGTGAGGCTAGCGGGGATACCTACGAGCAGTACTTC
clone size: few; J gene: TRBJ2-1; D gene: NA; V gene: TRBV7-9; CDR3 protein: CASSLVGRGGSSYNEQFF; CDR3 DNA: TGTGCCAGCAGCTTAGTCGGGAGAGGGGGGAGCTCCTACAATGAGCAGTTCTTC
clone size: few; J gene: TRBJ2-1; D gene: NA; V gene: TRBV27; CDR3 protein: CASSRTRGITAGSYNEQFF; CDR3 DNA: TGTGCCAGCAGCAGGACTAGGGGGATTACTGCGGGTTCCTACAATGAGCAGTTCTTC
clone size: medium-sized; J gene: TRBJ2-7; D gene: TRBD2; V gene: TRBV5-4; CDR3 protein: CASSDSGRDNEQYF; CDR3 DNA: TGTGCCAGCAGCGATAGCGGGAGGGACAACGAGCAGTACTTC
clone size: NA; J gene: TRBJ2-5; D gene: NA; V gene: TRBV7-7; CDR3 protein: CASSLGVSQETQYF; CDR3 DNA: TGTGCTAGCAGCTTAGGAGTCAGCCAAGAGACCCAGTACTTC
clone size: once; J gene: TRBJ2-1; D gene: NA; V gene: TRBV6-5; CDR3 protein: CASSYSGNEQFF; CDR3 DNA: TGTGCCAGCAGTTATTCGGGCAATGAGCAGTTCTTC
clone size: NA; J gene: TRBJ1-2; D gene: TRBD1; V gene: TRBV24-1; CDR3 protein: CATSDFTGGGYTF; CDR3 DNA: TGTGCCACCAGTGATTTCACAGGGGGCGGCTACACCTTC
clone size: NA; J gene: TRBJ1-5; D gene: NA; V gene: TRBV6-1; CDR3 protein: CASTPSRPGGNQPQHF; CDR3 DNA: TGTGCCAGCACCCCGAGCAGGCCCGGGGGCAATCAGCCCCAGCATTTT
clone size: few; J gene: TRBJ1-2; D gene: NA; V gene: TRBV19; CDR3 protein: CASSSGSGDYGYTF; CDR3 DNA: TGTGCCAGTAGTTCCGGGAGCGGTGACTATGGCTACACCTTC
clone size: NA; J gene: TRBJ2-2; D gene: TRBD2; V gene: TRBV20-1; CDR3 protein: CSGQRETGELFF; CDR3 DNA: TGCAGCGGACAGCGGGAGACCGGGGAGCTGTTTTTT
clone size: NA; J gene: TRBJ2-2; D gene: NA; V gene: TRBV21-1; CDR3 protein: CASPRLVPGELFF; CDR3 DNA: TGTGCCAGCCCAAGGCTGGTACCCGGGGAGCTGTTTTTT
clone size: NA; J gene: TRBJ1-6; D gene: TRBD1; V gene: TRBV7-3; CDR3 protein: CASSLTGGDSPLHF; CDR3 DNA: TGTGCCAGCAGCCTTACAGGGGGCGATTCACCCCTCCACTTT
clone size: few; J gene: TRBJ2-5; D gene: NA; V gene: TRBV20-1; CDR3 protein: CSASTETQYF; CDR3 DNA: TGCAGTGCTAGCACAGAGACCCAGTACTTC
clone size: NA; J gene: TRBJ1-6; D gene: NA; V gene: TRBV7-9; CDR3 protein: CASRRESGDPLHF; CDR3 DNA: TGTGCCAGCAGGCGCGAGAGCGGGGACCCCCTCCACTTT
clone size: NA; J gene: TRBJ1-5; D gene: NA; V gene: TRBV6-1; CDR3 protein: CASSPHRNQPQHF; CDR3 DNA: TGTGCCAGCAGTCCACACAGGAATCAGCCCCAGCATTTT
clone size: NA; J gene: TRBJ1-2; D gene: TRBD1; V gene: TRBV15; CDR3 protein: CATSRSGTGRGYTF; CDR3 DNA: TGTGCCACCAGCAGATCCGGGACAGGGAGGGGCTACACCTTC
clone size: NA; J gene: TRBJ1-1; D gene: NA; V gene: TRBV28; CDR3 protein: CASRSIMNTEAFF; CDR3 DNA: TGTGCCAGCAGGTCGATCATGAACACTGAAGCTTTCTTT
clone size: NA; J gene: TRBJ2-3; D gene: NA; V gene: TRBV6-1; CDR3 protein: CASSEGWGDTQYF; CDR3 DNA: TGTGCCAGCAGTGAAGGTTGGGGAGATACGCAGTATTTT
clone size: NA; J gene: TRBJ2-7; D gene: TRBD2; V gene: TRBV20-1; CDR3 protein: CSARPPIAGEQYF; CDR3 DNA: TGCAGTGCTAGGCCCCCTATAGCGGGCGAGCAGTACTTC